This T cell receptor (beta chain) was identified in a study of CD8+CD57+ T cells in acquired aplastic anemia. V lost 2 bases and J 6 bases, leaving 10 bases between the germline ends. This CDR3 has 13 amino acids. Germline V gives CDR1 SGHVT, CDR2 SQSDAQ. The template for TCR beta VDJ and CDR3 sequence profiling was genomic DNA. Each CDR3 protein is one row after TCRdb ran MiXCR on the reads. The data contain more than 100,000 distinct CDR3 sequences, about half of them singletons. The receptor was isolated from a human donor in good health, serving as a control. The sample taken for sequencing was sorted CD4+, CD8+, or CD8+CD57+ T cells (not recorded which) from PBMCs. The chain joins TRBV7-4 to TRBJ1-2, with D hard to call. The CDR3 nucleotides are TGTGCCAGCAGCTTAATCAGGTTGGATGGCTACACCTTC. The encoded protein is CASSLIRLDGYTF.